This T cell receptor beta chain stems from a study of tumor and adjacent non-tumor tissue in lung cancer. After removal of 5 bases from V and 3 bases from J, the junction contained 9 bases not matched to a gene. The CDR3 is 16 amino acids. This clonotype appeared many times. RNA was extracted from bulk tissue without any cell sorting. Distant lung tissue was collected more than 3 cm away from the tumor edge. Newly diagnosed lung cancer patients had thoracic surgery in China, August–late 2014, without prior chemotherapy. The library came from three nested PCR rounds adapted from ARM-PCR protocols. TCRdb processed the multiplex PCR reads anew with MiXCR; each CDR3 protein has one entry. The sample lists 40,000 or so distinct CDR3 sequences, approximately 61% seen once, with 35% to 50% in the top ten.

This clonotype was obtained from a man aged 50 to 59 with non-small cell lung cancer. The chain joins TRBV12-3 or TRBV12-4 to TRBJ2-7, with 11 nucleotides matching TRBD2. Sequenced material: distant non-tumor lung tissue. The CDR3 DNA reads TGTGCCAGCAGTCGGCGACTAGCGGGGACTCTCTACGAGCAGTACTTC. This sequence encodes CASSRRLAGTLYEQYF.